Included here is one T cell receptor (beta chain) sequence, with context. This record comes from a study of technical replicates of blood from several donors. Germline V gene lookup returns CDR1 MNHNY and CDR2 SVGAGI (reference sequence). The V end was cut by 1 base, the J end by 6 bases, with 15 bases between. This CDR3 contains 15 residues. Repertoires were generated with immunoSEQ multiplex PCR, while TCRdb's copy carries only in-frame clones and drops some. The table shows tens of thousands of clones, with about 91% occurring only once. The sequence was collected from a human donor in good health. Some clones in this sample may be carry-over from other donors' samples. V and J are TRBV6-6 and TRBJ1-2; a weak D match, TRBD1 (6 bases). The sequenced sample consisted of T cells isolated from PBMCs. The DNA for the CDR3 is TGTGCCAGCAGTTACTTCTCCTCAGGGGCCCATGGCTACACCTTC. It encodes CASSYFSSGAHGYTF.